What follows is one T cell receptor (beta chain) and its context. This specimen comes from a study of cytomegalovirus exposure and HLA in healthy donors. Assay used: immunoSEQ multiplex PCR; TCRdb lists only in-frame clones, some missing. Of about 220,000 clones in the sample, about 93% were seen once. CDR1 is SGHNT and CDR2 is YYREEE in the germline V gene (reference sequence). The trim removed 4 bases at V and 3 bases at J, leaving 11 bases unmatched. The CDR3 has 16 residues. This TCR derives from a woman aged 18-30 years in good health and CMV-seronegative. What was sequenced was PBMCs. V usage is TRBV5-4 and J usage is TRBJ2-7; 9 bases match TRBD2. The DNA of the CDR3 is TGTGCCAGCAGCCCGACTCGGACTAGCGACTTCTACGAGCAGTACTTC. Protein: CASSPTRTSDFYEQYF.